This TCR beta chain was sequenced during a study of cytomegalovirus exposure and HLA in healthy donors. In the PCR, 60 Vbeta and 13 Jbeta primers were used. Generated by immunoSEQ multiplex PCR, the TCRdb table keeps only in-frame clones and is missing some. The sample lists approximately 190,000 clones, approximately 78% occurring once. Study-level points and caveats: In most subjects, TCR beta sequences reportedly gave accurate predictions of HLA-A and HLA-B alleles. Indistinguishable V segments, including TRBV6-2 and TRBV6-3, were excluded. Cytomegalovirus status was reportedly diagnosed by the classifier with high sensitivity and specificity.

Trimming at V came to 4 bases and at J to 2 bases, leaving 4 bases not matched to a gene. Germline V gene data show CDR1 as SGHAT and CDR2 as FQNNGV. The CDR3 length is 15 residues. With respect to this clone: Its antigen remains unknown.

V usage is TRBV11-2 and J usage is TRBJ2-7; 11 nucleotides match TRBD2. The sample taken for sequencing was PBMCs. The clonotype comes from a woman aged 30 to 39 in good health and CMV-seropositive. This CDR3 reads CASSSPTSGTYEQYF. CDR3 in DNA: TGTGCCAGCAGCTCCCCGACTAGCGGGACCTACGAGCAGTACTTC.